The 31 T cell receptor beta chains presented below share a single source sample, sequenced in a study of T cell repertoires in cytomegalovirus infection. Each CDR3 protein is one row after TCRdb ran MiXCR on the reads. Seen here are about 830,000 distinct CDR3 sequences, approximately 32% observed once, and the top ten hold roughly an eighth. What these receptors recognize is not known. The sample was cultured CD8+ T cells from PBMCs, taken from culture after CMV antigen stimulation. The receptors derive from a human donor in good health (CMV status not recorded). Some clones in this sample may be carry-over from other donors' samples.

As regards this clonotype: A junction end diverges from the germline sequence, so it may reflect a read error. The V and J genes are TRBV28 and TRBJ1-2, with TRBD1 matching over 11 bases. Looked up from germline, CDR1 is MDHEN and CDR2 is SYDVKM. There are 16 residues in the CDR3. The CDR3 here is CVSSELEGQGDYGYTF. The CDR3 DNA reads as TGTGTCAGCAGCGAACTCGAGGGACAGGGGGACTATGGCTACACCTTC.

Ten or more counts support this clonotype. This rearrangement joins TRBV6-1 to TRBJ2-3; D possibly matches TRBD1 or TRBD2 (5 bases each). V lost 4 bases and J 2 bases, leaving 10 bases between the germline ends. This CDR3 contains 14 residues. The V gene's germline CDR1 is MNHNS and CDR2 SASEGT. CDR3 residues: CASSGGEATDTQYF. The CDR3 DNA is TGTGCCAGCAGTGGAGGGGAAGCCACAGATACGCAGTATTTT.

The chain carries TRBV6-6 and TRBJ2-1, with D possibly matching TRBD2 (6 bases). The germline V gene has CDR1 MNHNY and CDR2 SVGAGI (reference sequence). V lost 6 bases to trimming and J lost 0 bases, with 21 bases between them. The CDR3 contains 18 residues. The CDR3 protein is CASRPGWEARSSYNEQFF. The CDR3 DNA reads as TGTGCCAGCAGGCCGGGGTGGGAGGCTCGTAGCTCCTACAATGAGCAGTTCTTC.

The CDR3 loop is CASSPNDGSEAFF. The CDR3 DNA sequence: TGTGCCAGCAGCCCCAACGACGGATCTGAAGCTTTCTTT. The V gene is TRBV7-9, the J gene TRBJ1-1; D is unresolved. This CDR3 contains 13 residues. CDR1 and CDR2 from the germline V gene are SEHNR and FQNEAQ (reference sequence). V gave up 5 bases and J gave up 6 bases, with 13 bases separating them.

This clonotype was counted ten times or more. This chain links TRBV12-3 or TRBV12-4 with TRBJ2-1; D is uncertain. The CDR3 contains 13 residues. Between the trimmed V and J ends, which lost 11 bases and 5 bases, there was a span of 16 bases. The chain's CDR3 is CASLNEVDNEQFF. The CDR3, as DNA: TGTGCCTCTCTGAACGAGGTGGACAATGAGCAGTTCTTC.

The chain carries TRBV7-2 and TRBJ2-7; 9 bases align to TRBD1. Germline V gene sequence: CDR1 SGHTA, CDR2 FQGNSA. There are 23 residues in the CDR3. V was clipped by 0 bases and J by 0 bases; unmatched bases: 24. The CDR3 protein is CASSLAGPLGQGLTLLSSYEQYF. The DNA for the CDR3 is TGTGCCAGCAGCTTAGCGGGGCCCCTGGGACAGGGTCTTACCCTTTTGAGCTCCTACGAGCAGTACTTC.

V gene TRBV10-3 combines with J gene TRBJ2-1; 8 bases are a match to TRBD2. This CDR3 region has 20 residues. The V gene's germline CDR1 is ENHRY and CDR2 SYGVKD. J was trimmed by 0 bases and V by 8 bases; bases with no gene match: 21. CDR3 in DNA: TGTGCCATCTTGCGGGCCGTCTTTGTCCCCGGGACTAGCTCCTACAATGAGCAGTTCTTC. Translating gives CAILRAVFVPGTSSYNEQFF.

The chain is built from TRBV6-5 and TRBJ2-1; D gene ambiguous. The germline CDR1 and CDR2 sequences are MNHEY and SVGAGI. The length of the CDR3 is 15 residues. Trimming removed 6 bases from V and 0 bases from J, with 12 bases in between. The CDR3 is CASSTPGSSYNEQFF. CDR3 DNA: TGTGCCAGCAGCACTCCAGGCAGCTCCTACAATGAGCAGTTCTTC.

This clonotype was seen only once. The chain couples TRBV10-3 to TRBJ1-2, with D perhaps matching TRBD1 (6 bases). The CDR3 totals 14 residues. The germline V gene has CDR1 ENHRY and CDR2 SYGVKD. The ends were cut back, 7 bases at V and 3 bases at J, with 15 bases in the middle. The CDR3 here is CAINTGKGDYGYTF. CDR3 coding DNA: TGTGCCATCAACACAGGCAAGGGGGACTATGGCTACACCTTC.

The chain employs TRBV5-5 and TRBJ1-5; D ambiguous. The ends were cut back, 1 base at V and 1 base at J, with 15 bases in the middle. The CDR3 runs 17 residues. Germline V gene sequence: CDR1 SGHKS, CDR2 YYEKEE (reference sequence). The CDR3 spells CASSLTRGVASNQPQHF. The CDR3 nucleotides are TGTGCCAGCAGCTTGACGCGCGGGGTAGCGAGCAATCAGCCCCAGCATTTT.

This chain joins TRBV4-1 and TRBJ2-1; possible D gene TRBD2, 6 bases. CDR1 MGHRA and CDR2 YSYEKL come from the germline V gene. This CDR3 is built from 16 residues. V lost 0 bases and J lost 4, with 13 bases in between. The chain's CDR3 is CASSQDSGDMYNEQFF. CDR3 nucleotide sequence: TGCGCCAGCAGCCAAGATTCGGGGGATATGTACAATGAGCAGTTCTTC.

This clonotype has at least ten counts. The CDR3: CASSLANRGGTEAFF. The DNA of the CDR3 is TGTGCCAGCAGCTTAGCAAACAGGGGAGGGACTGAAGCTTTCTTT. V is TRBV7-8 and J is TRBJ1-1; 7 bases align to TRBD1. The trim removed 0 bases at V and 5 bases at J, leaving 6 bases unmatched. This CDR3 has 15 amino acids. The germline CDR1 and CDR2 sequences are SGHVS and FQNEAQ.

This clonotype is a singleton in its sample. CDR3 DNA sequence: TGTGCCAGCAGCCGCGGACTAGCGGGGATCAATGAGCAGTTCTTC. It encodes CASSRGLAGINEQFF. The chain employs TRBV7-4 and TRBJ2-1, with 12 bases that match TRBD2. V gave up 5 bases and J gave up 6 bases; unmatched junction bases: 5. Germline assignment: CDR1 SGHVT and CDR2 SQSDAQ. The length of the CDR3 is 15 residues.

The chain has TRBV6-2 or TRBV6-3 and TRBJ2-7, with TRBD2 matching 8 bases. The CDR3 runs to 17 residues. The germline V gene encodes CDR1 MNHEY and CDR2 SVGEGT. After removal of 4 bases from V and 0 bases from J, the junction contained 11 bases not matched to a gene. The CDR3 sequence: CASSSLGGLDPSYEQYV. The DNA for the CDR3 is TGTGCCAGCAGTTCCCTCGGGGGACTAGACCCCTCCTACGAGCAGTACGTC.

This rearrangement joins TRBV15 to TRBJ1-4, with D maybe TRBD1 (5 bases). Germline V lookup: CDR1 LNHNV, CDR2 YYDKDF (reference sequence). V lost 0 bases and J lost 6, with 23 bases in between. The CDR3 length is 19 residues. This chain's CDR3 is CATSREPRRQPIIDEKLFF. CDR3 DNA: TGTGCCACCAGCAGAGAGCCCCGGAGACAGCCCATAATCGATGAAAAACTGTTTTTT.

This clonotype was counted a few times. This sequence joins TRBV15 and TRBJ2-1; D unclear. The CDR3 sequence is 14 residues long. Germline V gives CDR1 LNHNV, CDR2 YYDKDF (reference sequence). V lost 0 bases to trimming and J lost 8 bases, with 11 bases between them. In nucleotides, the CDR3 is TGTGCCACCAGCAGAGATCCCACTTTCGATGAGCAGTTCTTC. Translation gives CATSRDPTFDEQFF.

The chain employs TRBV6-5 and TRBJ2-1; D ambiguous. The CDR3 loop spans 13 amino acids. Trimming pared 2 bases from V and 9 bases from J, leaving 11 bases between. Germline V lookup: CDR1 MNHEY, CDR2 SVGAGI. In nucleotides, the CDR3 is TGTGCCAGCAGTTACAAAGGCGTCGGTGAGCAGTTCTTC. Its protein product is CASSYKGVGEQFF.

This sequence joins TRBV5-1 and TRBJ1-2; tentatively, D is TRBD1 (6 bases). The CDR3 sequence is 14 residues long. From germline, CDR1 is SGHRS and CDR2 YFSETQ. V lost 1 base to trimming and J lost 3 bases, with 10 bases between them. CDR3 in amino acids: CASSLPDRYYGYTF. The CDR3 bases are TGCGCCAGCAGCTTGCCGGACAGATACTATGGCTACACCTTC.

The rearrangement uses TRBV6-6 and TRBJ2-5; TRBD2 agrees at 7 bases. With V trimmed by 1 base and J by 1 base, 12 bases remained unmatched. The CDR3 runs to 18 residues. Germline CDR1 and CDR2: MNHNY and SVGAGI (reference sequence). CDR3: CASSYYPMPGRGQETQYF. The CDR3 region has the DNA TGTGCCAGCAGTTACTACCCAATGCCGGGGAGGGGCCAAGAGACCCAGTACTTC.

The V and J genes are TRBV12-3 or TRBV12-4 and TRBJ2-2; D is uncertain. Trimming took off 3 bases at V and 1 base at J, with 12 bases between the two ends. There are 16 residues in the CDR3. The CDR3 loop reads CASSFPGRMNTGELFF. The CDR3 DNA follows: TGTGCCAGCAGTTTTCCCGGACGGATGAACACCGGGGAGCTGTTTTTT.

The rearrangement joins TRBV6-5 to TRBJ2-3; 7 bases fit TRBD2. Germline V lookup: CDR1 MNHEY, CDR2 SVGAGI. This CDR3 is 14 amino acids long. After removal of 6 bases from V and 5 bases from J, the junction contained 8 bases not matched to a gene. This chain's CDR3 is CASSRAGVQDTQYF. The CDR3 nucleotides read TGTGCCAGCAGCCGGGCGGGGGTACAAGATACGCAGTATTTT.

The rearrangement joins TRBV10-3 to TRBJ2-6; D remains ambiguous. The length of the CDR3 is 17 residues. V lost 8 bases, J lost 0 bases, and 17 bases lay in between. Germline assignment: CDR1 ENHRY and CDR2 SYGVKD. The CDR3 sequence: CAIAGREHPSGANVLTF. CDR3 in DNA: TGTGCCATCGCCGGGCGCGAACATCCCTCTGGGGCCAACGTCCTGACTTTC.

This clonotype was observed a few times. The chain has TRBV7-3 and TRBJ2-1; D remains ambiguous. This CDR3 has 15 amino acids. Germline CDR1 and CDR2: SGHTA and FQGTGA. V was pared by 0 bases and J by 5 bases, with 11 bases between. CDR3 DNA: TGTGCCAGCAGCTTAACAGGTTTTTATAACAATGAGCAGTTCTTC. This translates into CASSLTGFYNNEQFF.

The table lists this clonotype with a few counts. The rearrangement links TRBV27 to TRBJ1-5, with TRBD1 identical over 10 bases. Losses at the gene ends were 5 bases for V and 7 bases for J; bases not matched to a gene: 8. This CDR3 is 15 amino acids long. The V gene's germline CDR1 is MNHEY and CDR2 SMNVEV (reference sequence). The CDR3 DNA is TGTGCCAGCAGTCCGGGGACAGGGGCGAGGCAGCCCCAGCATTTT. Translated, it gives CASSPGTGARQPQHF.

This sequence joins TRBV7-6 and TRBJ2-3; possibly TRBD2 for D (5 bases). The CDR3 is made up of 16 amino acids. Germline assignment: CDR1 SGHVS and CDR2 FNYEAQ. V was pared by 0 bases and J by 3 bases, with 13 bases between. CDR3 loop: CASSLAAGFGTDTQYF. CDR3 sequence (DNA): TGTGCCAGCAGCTTAGCTGCGGGTTTCGGGACAGATACGCAGTATTTT.

This clonotype was observed many times. The rearrangement joins TRBV6-6 to TRBJ1-1; a weak D match, TRBD1 (6 bases). Germline-derived CDR1 and CDR2 are MNHNY and SVGAGI (reference sequence). The V end was cut by 0 bases, the J end by 3 bases, with 17 bases between. There are 17 residues in the CDR3. In DNA form, the CDR3 reads TGTGCCAGCAGTTACTCGGTTCGGGGGGCGGTTGACACTGAAGCTTTCTTT. This translates into CASSYSVRGAVDTEAFF.

The sample holds many counts of this clonotype. The rearrangement links TRBV12-3 or TRBV12-4 to TRBJ1-1; no reliable D call. The CDR3 loop spans 15 amino acids. Trimming took off 7 bases at V and 2 bases at J, with 17 bases between the two ends. CDR3 DNA sequence: TGTGCCAGCACCTCGACGGACGCAGACAACACTGAAGCTTTCTTT. This sequence encodes CASTSTDADNTEAFF.

The V gene is TRBV7-6, the J gene TRBJ2-1; a weak D match, TRBD1 (5 bases). Germline V gene data show CDR1 as SGHVS and CDR2 as FNYEAQ. CDR3 length: 17 residues. V was pared by 5 bases and J by 4 bases, with 21 bases between. The CDR3 protein is CASSRPPRTNRYNEQFF. Written as DNA, the CDR3 is TGTGCCAGCAGCCGTCCGCCTCGAACCAACAGGTACAATGAGCAGTTCTTC.

This clonotype was recorded at least ten times. This sequence joins TRBV7-6 and TRBJ1-4; 7 bases agree with TRBD1. V shed 0 bases and J 5 bases; nucleotides not matched to a gene: 0. In germline, CDR1 is SGHVS, CDR2 FNYEAQ. The CDR3 has 14 amino acids. The CDR3 bases are TGTGCCAGCAGCTTAGCAGGGGGCAATGAAAAACTGTTTTTT. It codes for CASSLAGGNEKLFF. The full variable domain, its missing parts supplied by reference TRBV7-6 and TRBJ1-4, is GAGVSQSPRYKVTKRGQDVALRCDPISGHVSLYWYRQALGQGPEFLTYFNYEAQQDKSGLPNDRFSAERPEGSISTLTIQRTEQRDSAMYRCASSLAGGNEKLFFGSGTQLSVL.

This clonotype was counted between two and nine times. The CDR3 DNA sequence: TGTGCTAGTGGTTTGACTGGCAGCACAGATACGCAGTATTTT. Its protein product is CASGLTGSTDTQYF. V gene TRBV12-5 combines with J gene TRBJ2-3, with D unresolved. This CDR3 spans 14 amino acids. V was trimmed by 2 bases and J by 0 bases, leaving 6 bases between them. CDR1 and CDR2 from the germline V gene are LGHNT and FRNRAP.

With respect to this clonotype: The conserved final phenylalanine or tryptophan is absent from the CDR3, which likely points to a read error. The DNA for the CDR3 is TGTGCCAGCAGAGGTCCCAGGCAGTTCATC. Its protein is CASRGPRQFI. This sequence joins TRBV7-9 and TRBJ2-1; D is uncertain. The CDR3 extends over 10 amino acids. The V end was cut by 6 bases, the J end by 12 bases, with 9 bases between. Per germline, CDR1 SEHNR and CDR2 FQNEAQ (reference sequence).